Listed below are T cell receptor beta chains from one sample, sequenced in a study of blood T cell repertoires in COVID-19. The assay was immunoSEQ multiplex PCR, and TCRdb's table has in-frame clones only and misses some. The sample lists some 230,000 clones; roughly 81% were seen once. The sequenced sample was peripheral blood. These receptors were collected from a man aged 35 to 55 with acute or convalescent COVID-19. The CDR3 runs from the conserved cysteine through the conserved F or W. D genes are given only for firm matches. Clone size is given for some rows only: seen once, a few or many times, or a class if the clone is expanded.

j_call v_call clone_size d_call cdr3_aa cdr3_nt
TRBJ2-2 TRBV3-1/TRBV3-2 . . CARSLGGARTGELFF TGTGCCCGCAGCTTAGGGGGGGCGCGGACCGGGGAGCTGTTTTTT
TRBJ1-2 TRBV30 . TRBD1 CAWRQGFNYGYTF TGTGCCTGGAGACAGGGGTTTAACTATGGCTACACCTTC
TRBJ2-7 TRBV11-2 once . CASSLASYEQYF TGTGCCAGCAGCTTAGCTAGCTACGAGCAGTACTTC
TRBJ1-2 TRBV9 . . CASSVDGGAYGYTF TGTGCCAGCAGCGTAGATGGGGGCGCCTATGGCTACACCTTC
TRBJ2-7 TRBV21-1 once . CASSSGTGGFVSYEQYF TGTGCCAGCAGCTCCGGGACAGGGGGCTTTGTGTCCTACGAGCAGTACTTC
TRBJ1-4 TRBV3-1/TRBV3-2 once . CASSRYSSPTNEKLFF TGTGCCAGCAGCCGGTACAGTAGTCCAACTAATGAAAAACTGTTTTTT
TRBJ1-1 TRBV4-2 . . CASSIQGLGTEAFF TGTGCCAGCAGCATACAGGGCCTAGGCACTGAAGCTTTCTTT
TRBJ2-3 TRBV13 . . CASSRDTYTDTQYF TGTGCCAGCAGCCGGGACACCTACACAGATACGCAGTATTTT
TRBJ2-1 TRBV3-1/TRBV3-2 . TRBD2 CASSRALAGGGNEQFF TGTGCCAGCAGCCGGGCCCTAGCGGGGGGGGGCAATGAGCAGTTCTTC
TRBJ2-7 TRBV7-9 . . CASSLPGSVYEQYF TGTGCCAGCAGCTTACCAGGGTCGGTCTACGAGCAGTACTTC
TRBJ1-6 TRBV30 once . CAWSPQDSPLHF TGTGCCTGGAGTCCCCAGGATTCACCCCTCCACTTT
TRBJ1-2 TRBV27 . TRBD1 CASRAGTVGGYTF TGTGCCAGCAGGGCCGGGACAGTGGGTGGCTACACCTTC
TRBJ2-5 TRBV5-1 once . CASSSGGPGETQYF TGCGCCAGCAGCTCCGGGGGGCCCGGTGAGACCCAGTACTTC
TRBJ1-2 TRBV6-6 . . CASTLSGGSGYTF TGTGCCAGCACCCTAAGCGGGGGATCCGGCTACACCTTC
TRBJ2-2 TRBV29-1 . . CSVWTDTGELFF TGCAGCGTTTGGACAGACACCGGGGAGCTGTTTTTT
TRBJ1-2 TRBV5-4 . . CASSLDRSYGYTF TGTGCCAGCAGCTTGGACAGGAGCTATGGCTACACCTTC
TRBJ2-3 TRBV7-3 . . CASSAERTDTQYF TGTGCCAGCAGCGCGGAGAGAACAGATACGCAGTATTTT
TRBJ1-2 TRBV5-6 . . CASSGYRVSDYGYTF TGTGCCAGCAGCGGATACAGGGTTTCGGACTATGGCTACACCTTC
TRBJ1-4 TRBV28 . . CASSSLGQAGEKLFF TGTGCCAGCAGTTCACTTGGGCAGGCTGGTGAAAAACTGTTTTTT
TRBJ1-5 TRBV12-2 . . CASRWGQGVGQPQHF TGTGCAAGTCGCTGGGGACAGGGGGTAGGACAGCCCCAGCATTTT
TRBJ1-2 TRBV5-1 . . CASSLDPAGYGYTF TGCGCCAGCAGCTTGGACCCGGCAGGCTATGGCTACACCTTC
TRBJ2-3 TRBV7-3 once . CASSPMRGSTDTQYF TGTGCCAGCAGCCCAATGCGGGGCAGCACAGATACGCAGTATTTT
TRBJ1-3 TRBV5-6 . . CASSYLETIYF TGTGCCAGCAGCTACCTCGAGACCATATATTTT
TRBJ1-6 TRBV7-2 . . CASSPAGNSPLHF TGTGCCAGCAGCCCGGCGGGGAATTCACCCCTCCACTTT
TRBJ1-2 TRBV10-3 . . CAISESLSQGDYGYTF TGTGCCATCAGTGAGAGTCTGAGTCAGGGTGACTATGGCTACACCTTC
TRBJ2-7 TRBV2 . . CASSGGRGSYEQYF TGTGCCAGCAGCGGAGGACGGGGGTCCTACGAGCAGTACTTC
TRBJ1-2 TRBV19 . . CASSLPGGRANYGYTF TGTGCCAGTAGTCTTCCCGGGGGGAGAGCTAACTATGGCTACACCTTC
TRBJ1-2 TRBV28 . . CASSSVGYTF TGTGCCAGCAGTTCTGTGGGCTACACCTTC
TRBJ1-4 TRBV14 . . CASSSSFTTNEKLFF TGTGCCAGCAGTTCCTCCTTTACAACTAATGAAAAACTGTTTTTT
TRBJ2-1 TRBV27 once TRBD2 CASSPTSGYNEQFF TGTGCCAGCAGTCCTACTAGCGGTTACAATGAGCAGTTCTTC
TRBJ1-5 TRBV30 . . CAWSSLPGGASQPQHF TGTGCCTGGAGTTCCCTACCGGGGGGCGCATCTCAGCCCCAGCATTTT
TRBJ1-2 TRBV6-5 . TRBD1 CASSLDRGAYGYTF TGTGCCAGCTCCTTAGACAGGGGGGCCTATGGCTACACCTTC
TRBJ2-7 TRBV2 few TRBD1 CASSDGDRVSYEQYF TGTGCCAGCAGTGATGGGGACAGGGTCTCCTACGAGCAGTACTTC
TRBJ2-7 TRBV5-1 . . CASRSLLAPYEQYF TGCGCCAGTCGTTCGTTGTTAGCCCCCTACGAGCAGTACTTC
TRBJ2-7 TRBV5-1 . . CASSLAFLGDEQYF TGCGCCAGCAGCTTGGCCTTCTTAGGGGACGAGCAGTACTTC